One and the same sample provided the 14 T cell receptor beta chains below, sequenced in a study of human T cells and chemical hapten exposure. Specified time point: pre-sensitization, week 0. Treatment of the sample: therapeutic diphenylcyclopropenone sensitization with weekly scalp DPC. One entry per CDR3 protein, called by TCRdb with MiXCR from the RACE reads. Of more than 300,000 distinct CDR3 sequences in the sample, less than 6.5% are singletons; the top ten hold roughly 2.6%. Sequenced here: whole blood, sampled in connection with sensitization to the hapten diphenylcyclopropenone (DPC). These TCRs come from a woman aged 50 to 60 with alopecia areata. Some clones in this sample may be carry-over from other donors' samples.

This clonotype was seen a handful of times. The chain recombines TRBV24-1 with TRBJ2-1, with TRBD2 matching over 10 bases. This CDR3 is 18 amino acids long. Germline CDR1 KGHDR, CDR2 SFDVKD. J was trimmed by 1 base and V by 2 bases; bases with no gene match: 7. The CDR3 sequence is CATSDWNSGRTSYNEQFF. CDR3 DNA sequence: TGTGCCACCAGTGATTGGAATAGCGGGAGGACATCCTACAATGAGCAGTTCTTC.

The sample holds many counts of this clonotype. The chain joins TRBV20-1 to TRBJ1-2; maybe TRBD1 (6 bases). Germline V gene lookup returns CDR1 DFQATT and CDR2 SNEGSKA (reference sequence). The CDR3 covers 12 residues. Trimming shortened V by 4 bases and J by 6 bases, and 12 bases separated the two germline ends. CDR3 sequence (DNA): TGCAGTGCTAACGGGGGGCGCCATGGCTACACCTTC. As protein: CSANGGRHGYTF.

The CDR3 DNA reads as TGTGCCAGCAGCTTGGTATGGGACATAGCCACTGAAGCTTTCTTT. This codes for CASSLVWDIATEAFF. This sequence joins TRBV7-2 and TRBJ1-1; D might be TRBD1 (6 bases). The length of the CDR3 is 15 residues. V dropped 3 bases and J dropped 4 bases, with 15 bases sitting between them. Germline lookup yields CDR1 SGHTA and CDR2 FQGNSA.

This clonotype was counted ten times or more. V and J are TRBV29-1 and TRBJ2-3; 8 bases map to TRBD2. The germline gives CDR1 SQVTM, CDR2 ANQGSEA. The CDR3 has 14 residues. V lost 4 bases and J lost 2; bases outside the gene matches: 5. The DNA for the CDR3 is TGCAGCGTTGCCACTAGCGGACTCACAGATACGCAGTATTTT. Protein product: CSVATSGLTDTQYF.

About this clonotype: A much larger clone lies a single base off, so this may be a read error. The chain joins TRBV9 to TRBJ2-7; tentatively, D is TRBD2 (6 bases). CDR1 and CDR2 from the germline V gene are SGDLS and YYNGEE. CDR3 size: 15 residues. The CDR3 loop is CPSSAGDFSPYEQYF. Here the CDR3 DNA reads TGTCCCAGCAGCGCCGGGGACTTCTCTCCCTACGAGCAGTACTTC.

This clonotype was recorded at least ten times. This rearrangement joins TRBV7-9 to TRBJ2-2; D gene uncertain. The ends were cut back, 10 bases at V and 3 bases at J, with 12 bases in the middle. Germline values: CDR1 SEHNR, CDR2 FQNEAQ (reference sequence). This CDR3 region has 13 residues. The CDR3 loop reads CATTSLHTGELFF. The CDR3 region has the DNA TGTGCCACCACTTCTCTTCACACCGGGGAGCTGTTTTTT.

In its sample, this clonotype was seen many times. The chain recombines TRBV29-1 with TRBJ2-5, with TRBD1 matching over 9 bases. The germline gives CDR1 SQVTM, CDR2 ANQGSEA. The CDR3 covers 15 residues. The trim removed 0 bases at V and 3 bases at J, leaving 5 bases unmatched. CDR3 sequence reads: CSVEDLGQGKETQYF. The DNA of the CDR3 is TGCAGCGTTGAAGATCTGGGACAGGGTAAAGAGACCCAGTACTTC.

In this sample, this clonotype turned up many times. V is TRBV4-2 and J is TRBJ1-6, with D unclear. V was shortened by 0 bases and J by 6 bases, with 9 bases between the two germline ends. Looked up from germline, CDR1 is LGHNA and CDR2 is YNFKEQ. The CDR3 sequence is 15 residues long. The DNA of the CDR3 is TGTGCCAGCAGCCAAGAGTCGGGGATTAATTCACCCCTCCACTTT. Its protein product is CASSQESGINSPLHF.

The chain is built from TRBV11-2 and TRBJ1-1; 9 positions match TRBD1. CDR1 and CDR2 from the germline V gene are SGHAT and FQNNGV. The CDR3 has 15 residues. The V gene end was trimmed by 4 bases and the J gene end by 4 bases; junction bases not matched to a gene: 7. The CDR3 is CASSSLGQGITEAFF. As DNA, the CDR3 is TGTGCCAGCAGCTCATTAGGACAGGGGATCACTGAAGCTTTCTTT.

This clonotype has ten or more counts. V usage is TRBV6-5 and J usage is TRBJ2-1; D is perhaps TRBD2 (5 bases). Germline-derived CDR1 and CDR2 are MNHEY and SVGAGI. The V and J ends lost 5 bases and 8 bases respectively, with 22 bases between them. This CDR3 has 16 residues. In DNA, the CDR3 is TGTGCCAGCAGTCTACGGGCGGTAGGGCGAGCGGATGAGCAGTTCTTC. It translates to CASSLRAVGRADEQFF.

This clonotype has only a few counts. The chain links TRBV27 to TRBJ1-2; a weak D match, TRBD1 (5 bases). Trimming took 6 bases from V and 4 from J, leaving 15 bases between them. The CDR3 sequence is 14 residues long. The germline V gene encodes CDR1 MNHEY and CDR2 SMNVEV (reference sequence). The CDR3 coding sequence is TGTGCCAGCAGCCGGGAAGGACAAACCTATGGCTACACCTTC. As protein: CASSREGQTYGYTF.

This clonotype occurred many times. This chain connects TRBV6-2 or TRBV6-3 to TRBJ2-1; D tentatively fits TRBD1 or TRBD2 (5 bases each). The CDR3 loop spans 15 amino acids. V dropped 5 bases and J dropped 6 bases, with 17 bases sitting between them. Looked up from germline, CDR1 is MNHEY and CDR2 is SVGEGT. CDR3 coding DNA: TGTGCCAGCAGTCCTCCCAGGGATAGCGCCAATGAGCAGTTCTTC. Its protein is CASSPPRDSANEQFF.

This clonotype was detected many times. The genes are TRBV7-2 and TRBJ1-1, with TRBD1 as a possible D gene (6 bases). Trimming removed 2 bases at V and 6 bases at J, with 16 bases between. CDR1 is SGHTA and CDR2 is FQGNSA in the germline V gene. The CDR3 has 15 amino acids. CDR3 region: CASSLLGAGLPEAFF. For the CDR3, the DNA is TGTGCCAGCAGCTTATTGGGGGCAGGGCTTCCTGAAGCTTTCTTT.

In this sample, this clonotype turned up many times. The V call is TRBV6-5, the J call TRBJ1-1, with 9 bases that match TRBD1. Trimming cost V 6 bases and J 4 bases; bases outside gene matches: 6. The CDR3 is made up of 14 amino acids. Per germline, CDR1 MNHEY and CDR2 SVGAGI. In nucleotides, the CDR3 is TGTGCCAGCAGCTTCACAGGGGGCGGCACTGAAGCTTTCTTT. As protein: CASSFTGGGTEAFF.